A selection of T cell receptor beta chains follows, all from one sample in a study of cytomegalovirus exposure and HLA in healthy donors. The table came from immunoSEQ multiplex PCR; TCRdb's copy has only in-frame clones and leaves some out. The sample consists of some 91,000 clones, around 74% of them appearing once. The sample taken for sequencing was PBMCs. Receptors were obtained from a middle-aged man in good health and CMV-seropositive. CDR3s include the opening cysteine and the closing phenylalanine or tryptophan. The order of the fields is V gene, D gene, J gene, CDR3 protein. A D gene is named only where the DNA matches it firmly.

TRBV6-5	TRBD1	TRBJ2-7	CASGQGSYEQYF
TRBV5-1	NA	TRBJ2-2	CASSPSVRIIPGELFF
TRBV28	NA	TRBJ2-7	CASSSLYEQYF
TRBV6-5	NA	TRBJ1-3	CASSYSTGSGNTIYF
TRBV19	TRBD1	TRBJ1-1	CASSLDRIQNTEAFF
TRBV19	TRBD2	TRBJ2-7	CASSRLHLAGSSYEQYF
TRBV7-6	TRBD2	TRBJ2-5	CASGLAGLRETQYF
TRBV27	TRBD1	TRBJ1-2	CASSTRPHRGDGYTF
TRBV7-3	TRBD1	TRBJ2-3	CASSLKRGPNPPRFTDTQYF
TRBV28	TRBD1	TRBJ2-2	CASNPTGAVTGELFF